Listed here are 27 T cell receptor beta chains from one sample, sequenced in a study of T cells expressing NK-cell markers. TCRdb re-called the 5' RACE reads and catalogs CDR3 proteins one per entry, DNA excluded. This sample's table has some 390,000 distinct CDR3 sequences. Source material: blood T cells: a sorted CD56 or NKG2C T cell subset, CD4+ or CD8+ T cells, or bulk PBMC T cells (not recorded which). The receptors were gathered from a woman aged 50 to 60 in good health.

The chain uses TRBV5-6 and TRBJ2-5; TCRdb picks TRBD1, but there is no DNA to check that call. Germline V lookup: CDR1 SGHDT, CDR2 YYEEEE. CDR3 length equals 16 residues. Here the CDR3 reads CASSLVGTGGEETQYF.

The gene calls are TRBV12-3 or TRBV12-4 and TRBJ2-1; with no DNA, the TCRdb D assignment of TRBD2 cannot be verified. This CDR3 is 15 amino acids long. CDR3 loop: CASSFAGGLVDEQFF.

The V call is TRBV20-1, the J call TRBJ1-2. The CDR3 covers 13 residues. Germline V gene data show CDR1 as DFQATT and CDR2 as SNEGSKA (reference sequence). The CDR3 sequence: CSAKGQTVYGYTF.

This chain uses TRBV7-9 with TRBJ2-1; the D gene TCRdb calls, TRBD1, cannot be checked with no DNA. The CDR3 totals 16 residues. Germline V gene sequence: CDR1 SEHNR, CDR2 FQNEAQ (reference sequence). CDR3: CASTQSRSGSYNEQFF.

The genes are TRBV20-1 and TRBJ2-7. In germline, CDR1 is DFQATT, CDR2 SNEGSKA (reference sequence). The CDR3 spans 12 residues. CDR3 protein: CSAQTSSYEQYF.

This CDR3 reads CASSYRASGISEQFF. V and J are TRBV12-3 or TRBV12-4 and TRBJ2-1; the D call from TCRdb, TRBD2, cannot be confirmed without DNA. CDR3 size: 15 residues.

This sequence joins TRBV9 and TRBJ2-7. Germline values: CDR1 SGDLS, CDR2 YYNGEE. The CDR3 is 15 amino acids. The CDR3 spells CASSVTGDLPYEQYF. Full variable domain (outside the CDR3, taken from reference TRBV9 and TRBJ2-7): DSGVTQTPKHLITATGQRVTLRCSPRSGDLSVYWYQQSLDQGLQFLIQYYNGEERAKGNILERFSAQQFPDLHSELNLSSLELGDSALYFCASSVTGDLPYEQYFGPGTRLTVT.

The chain links TRBV7-9 to TRBJ2-1; TCRdb returns TRBD1, unconfirmable since there is no DNA. The CDR3 loop spans 14 amino acids. Germline V gives CDR1 SEHNR, CDR2 FQNEAQ (reference sequence). The CDR3 is CASSSHAVDNEQFF.

The chain employs TRBV18 and TRBJ2-2; without DNA, the TCRdb call of TRBD2 cannot be checked. This CDR3 spans 16 amino acids. Germline CDR1 is KGHSH and CDR2 is LQKENI. CDR3 loop: CASSPIPLRGTGELFF.

V usage is TRBV5-6 and J usage is TRBJ2-2; the TCRdb call, TRBD2, lacks DNA for checking. The germline gives CDR1 SGHDT, CDR2 YYEEEE. This CDR3 has 16 residues. CDR3 protein: CASSFRRTSNTGELFF.

The chain joins TRBV4-1 to TRBJ2-1; TCRdb names TRBD1, which stays unverified in the absence of DNA. Germline V gene lookup returns CDR1 MGHRA and CDR2 YSYEKL. The CDR3 contains 13 residues. The CDR3 protein is CASSQEGWREQFF.

J is TRBJ2-3 and V is TRBV20-1; there is no DNA to check the TCRdb D call of TRBD2. The length of the CDR3 is 17 residues. CDR1 is DFQATT, CDR2 SNEGSKA, per germline (reference sequence). The CDR3 sequence is CSASSLAGGLVPDTQYF.

V is TRBV12-3 or TRBV12-4 and J is TRBJ2-5; TCRdb indicates TRBD2, and absent DNA this call remains unverified. There are 15 residues in the CDR3. The CDR3 loop reads CASSLAGGRSETQYF.

The chain joins TRBV10-3 to TRBJ1-2; TCRdb calls TRBD1, which cannot be checked without DNA. Germline loops: CDR1 ENHRY, CDR2 SYGVKD. This CDR3 region has 15 residues. This CDR3 reads CAISLDRILNYGYTF.

The CDR3 protein is CASSHPEGAGETQYF. The chain has TRBV3-1 and TRBJ2-5; as DNA is missing, the TRBD1 call by TCRdb cannot be tested. CDR1 is LGHDT, CDR2 YNNKEL, per germline (reference sequence). The CDR3 spans 15 residues.

The J gene is TRBJ2-2, the V gene TRBV11-2; there is no DNA to check the TCRdb D call of TRBD1. Germline V CDR1 and CDR2: SGHAT, FQNNGV. This CDR3 spans 16 amino acids. CDR3 in amino acids: CASSPQRERGTGELFF.

V gene TRBV5-1 combines with J gene TRBJ2-3; TCRdb reports TRBD2, a call that lacks DNA to check it against. The CDR3 spans 17 residues. Germline V lookup: CDR1 SGHRS, CDR2 YFSETQ. This CDR3 reads CASSLEDQTSDTDTQYF.

The CDR3 region is CASLESRSYNEQFF. The chain employs TRBV2 and TRBJ2-1; the TRBD2 assignment by TCRdb is unverifiable without DNA. Germline loops: CDR1 SNHLY, CDR2 FYNNEI. The CDR3 is made up of 14 amino acids.

This chain joins TRBV9 and TRBJ2-1. The CDR3 consists of 15 residues. Germline lookup yields CDR1 SGDLS and CDR2 YYNGEE. The CDR3 sequence is CASSVGGNSYNEQFF.

This chain joins TRBV11-3 and TRBJ2-1; there is no DNA to check the TCRdb D call of TRBD1. Germline lookup yields CDR1 SGHNT and CDR2 YENEEA. This CDR3 has 15 amino acids. The CDR3 here is CASSLEGFGNNEQFF.

The genes are TRBV4-1 and TRBJ2-3; TCRdb selects TRBD1, and the lack of DNA leaves this call unchecked. The CDR3 totals 15 residues. Per germline, CDR1 MGHRA and CDR2 YSYEKL. The chain's CDR3 is CASSQGTGNTDTQYF.

The chain employs TRBV7-3 and TRBJ2-2; the D call of TRBD2 rests on TCRdb alone, since no DNA is present to check it. The length of the CDR3 is 15 residues. Germline V lookup: CDR1 SGHTA, CDR2 FQGTGA. This CDR3 is CASSLNAGRTGELFF.

V usage is TRBV29-1 and J usage is TRBJ2-1; with no DNA, the TCRdb D assignment of TRBD1 cannot be verified. The germline V gene encodes CDR1 SQVTM and CDR2 ANQGSEA. This CDR3 is 16 amino acids long. The CDR3 loop is CSVEEGVTPPYNEQFF.

The chain has TRBV20-1 and TRBJ2-3; TCRdb returns TRBD2, unconfirmable since there is no DNA. CDR1 and CDR2 (germline): DFQATT, SNEGSKA (reference sequence). The CDR3 loop spans 17 amino acids. CDR3 region: CSARDSASGWGTDTQYF.

The V call is TRBV7-9, the J call TRBJ2-2; TCRdb gives TRBD2 as the D gene, but with no DNA this cannot be confirmed. In germline, CDR1 is SEHNR, CDR2 FQNEAQ (reference sequence). The CDR3 has 20 residues. The CDR3 here is CASSFAQLAGGPSSTGELFF. The whole variable domain, remainder taken from reference TRBV7-9 and TRBJ2-2, is DTGVSQNPRHKITKRGQNVTFRCDPISEHNRLYWYRQTLGQGPEFLTYFQNEAQLEKSRLLSDRFSAERPKGSFSTLEIQRTEQGDSAMYLCASSFAQLAGGPSSTGELFFGEGSRLTVL.

The chain links TRBV5-6 to TRBJ2-3; TCRdb picks TRBD2, but there is no DNA to check that call. The CDR3 runs 15 residues. CDR1 and CDR2 (germline): SGHDT, YYEEEE. This CDR3 is CASSVGPGTQYAQYF.

This rearrangement joins TRBV7-2 to TRBJ2-3; TCRdb's D call of TRBD2 is untestable without DNA. In germline, CDR1 is SGHTA, CDR2 FQGNSA. The CDR3 runs 15 residues. CDR3 region: CASSLSSGRAGTQYF. Combining the CDR3 with reference TRBV7-2 and TRBJ2-3 gives the whole variable domain GAGVSQSPSNKVTEKGKDVELRCDPISGHTALYWYRQSLGQGLEFLIYFQGNSAPDKSGLPSDRFSAERTGGSVSTLTIQRTQQEDSAVYLCASSLSSGRAGTQYFGPGTRLTVL.